This T cell receptor beta chain stems from a study of blood T cell repertoires in COVID-19. Study-wide context: Acute and convalescent COVID-19 samples came from the United States, Italy and Spain. T cells, B-cell-depleted T cells, or PBMCs supplied cDNA or gDNA.

Germline V lookup: CDR1 SGHTA, CDR2 FQGNSA. CDR3 length equals 14 residues. V dropped 5 bases and J dropped 5 bases, with 15 bases sitting between them. Original methodology: For nucleated cells, counts were estimated from reference gene primer amplification. Some clones are missing from TCRdb's copy, which holds only in-frame ones; the method was immunoSEQ multiplex PCR. V and J calls and clone size follow that table, whereas D and trimming were derived from the DNA. The table has under 200,000 clones, approximately 87% seen once; the top ten hold approximately 4%. The sequencing input was peripheral blood. This chain joins TRBV7-2 and TRBJ2-5, with a possible D match to TRBD1 (6 bases). This clonotype originated in a woman in her seventies with acute or convalescent COVID-19. DNA for the CDR3: TGTGCCAGCAGCGGAAACAGGGCTCTGGAGACCCAGTACTTC. It translates to CASSGNRALETQYF.